This entry concerns a single TCR beta chain. Its antigen is currently not known. It has no much larger one-base neighbor in the sample; base qualities were not kept. This record comes from a study of blood T cells in healthy people across ages (dated by TCRdb to 2014 to 2015). With regard to the full study: In model experiments, template switching captured about one uniquely barcoded TCR beta cDNA molecule for every two T cells. Age-related changes in TCR beta repertoire diversity were measured in the study by deep sequencing normalized with unique cDNA molecular identifiers. Four age groups were formed from the donors: young (average about 16 years), middle-aged (approximately 40), aged (roughly 58) and long-lived (more than 75). To avoid experimental bias, donors of different ages were randomly spread across the sequencing lanes. Using the same blood draw, the study looked at two additional independent replicas of 1 million unique cDNA reads for two donors, one aged 18 to 30 and the other aged 80 or older. General study outcomes and caveats: Estimates of total diversity based on one million sequenced T cells were regarded as lower bounds and as underestimates. Observed TCR beta diversity per million T cells fell roughly linearly with age, and a significant reduction was already apparent by age approximately 40. Donor CMV infection status was unknown, potentially confounding age-related changes in expanded clonotypes. Since profiling was done on bulk unsorted PBMCs, naive and antigen-experienced compartments could not be conclusively compared. Observed TCR beta diversity correlated strongly with the percentage of naive T cells measured by flow cytometry. The long-lived group showed more naive CD4+ T cells, fewer expanded clones and increased TCR diversity than the aged group, suggesting age selection.

Library method: 5' RACE. This sample was sequenced with an Illumina HiSeq 2500. A second PCR of about 6 to 11 cycles was run with a J-beta primer mix and a sample-barcoded 5' primer. A template-switch 5' adaptor carrying 12 random nucleotides introduced a unique molecular identifier onto each TCR beta cDNA molecule. Each sample yielded at least 3 million CDR3-containing paired-end reads. First-strand cDNA synthesis was performed from all RNA using the Mint cDNA synthesis kit, with priming by a TRBC-specific oligonucleotide. Following uracil-DNA glycosylase treatment, a first 18-cycle PCR with universal primers M1SS and BC2_uni_R was performed on all cDNA. The study's own analysis went as follows. For normalization, 1 million high-quality reads, each with a distinct molecular identifier, were randomly selected from each sample. Reads with shared molecular identifiers were discarded instead of being binned into consensus sequences. MiTCR, run with a Q25 quality threshold and the strictest error-elimination algorithm, handled CDR3 identification, clonotype clustering and error correction. A nonparametric unseen species model with Euler transformation was used to estimate lower-bound total TCR beta diversity. Using fastp at Q25 and MiXCR, TCRdb reprocessed the public reads and kept productive beta chains. Each CDR3 protein appears once, grouped with its most common genes and DNA. TCRdb's processing, not the authors', yielded these V and J calls. The sample profile shows about 640,000 distinct CDR3 sequences; approximately 59% of them were found once. More than 35% of the sample is held by the ten biggest clonotypes.

Donors were roughly 40 systemically healthy Caucasian individuals from Russia aged roughly 6 to 90 years. Each donor gave about 11 milliliters of peripheral blood, drawn into EDTA-treated Vacutainer tubes. Ficoll-Paque density-gradient centrifugation was used to isolate PBMCs, with at least 7 million per sample. Trizol reagent was used to extract total RNA from the PBMCs, yielding at least 5 micrograms per sample. For every donor, an aliquot of PBMCs went through flow cytometry to measure the percentages of naive CD45RAhigh/CD27high T cells. From cysteine to phenylalanine, the CDR3 is 14 amino acids long. Only CDR3 DNA is held: 42 bases, read in frame from base 1. The germline V gene (reference sequence) specifies MNHNY as CDR1 and SVGAGI as CDR2.

The sequence was obtained from a man aged 55 to 70 in good health. The material sequenced was blood. This chain joins TRBV6-6 to TRBJ2-5, with the D gene not clear enough to name. The J call may be in error: the DNA end matches TRBJ2-7 better. The DNA sequence reads TGTGCCAGCAGCCAGAGTGAGACGCCCTACGAGCAGTACTTC. It is translated as CASSQSETPYEQYF.